Below are 17 T cell receptor beta chains sequenced from a single sample in a study of cytomegalovirus exposure and HLA in healthy donors. PCR used 60 Vbeta primers and 13 Jbeta primers. Assay used: immunoSEQ multiplex PCR; TCRdb lists only in-frame clones, some missing. The table records 250,000 to 350,000 clones, roughly 90% of them present only once. The specimen sequenced was PBMCs. The receptors shown here come from a man aged 35-49 years in good health and CMV-seropositive.

The chain couples TRBV19 to TRBJ1-5; TRBD1 aligns across 9 bases. The trim removed 4 bases at V and 1 base at J, leaving 5 bases unmatched. Germline values: CDR1 LNHDA, CDR2 SQIVND (reference sequence). The CDR3 spans 16 residues. CDR3 nucleotides: TGTGCCAGTAGTACGCACAGGGGGCAAAGCAATCAGCCCCAGCATTTT. Translation gives CASSTHRGQSNQPQHF. Full variable domain (outside the CDR3, taken from reference TRBV19 and TRBJ1-5): DGGITQSPKYLFRKEGQNVTLSCEQNLNHDAMYWYRQDPGQGLRLIYYSQIVNDFQKGDIAEGYSVSREKKESFPLTVTSAQKNPTAFYLCASSTHRGQSNQPQHFGDGTRLSIL.

About this clone itself: The same CDR3 also results from other DNA sequences found in this sample. The gene calls are TRBV28 and TRBJ2-3; no definite D call. Germline V CDR1 and CDR2: MDHEN, SYDVKM. The CDR3 runs to 15 residues. The germline V and J ends were trimmed by 2 bases and 0 bases, with 9 bases remaining between them. CDR3 sequence reads: CASSLRGGSTDTQYF. The CDR3 nucleotides are TGTGCCAGCAGTTTACGAGGTGGGAGCACAGATACGCAGTATTTT.

CDR3 sequence (DNA): TGTGCCAGCAGTCCAACCGGGACTAGCGGTCGGGCGAGGGGCTCCTACAATGAGCAGTTCTTC. Translating gives CASSPTGTSGRARGSYNEQFF. The chain links TRBV27 to TRBJ2-1; 11 bases line up with TRBD2. With V trimmed by 5 bases and J by 0 bases, 18 bases remained unmatched. Germline V lookup: CDR1 MNHEY, CDR2 SMNVEV (reference sequence). This CDR3 is 21 amino acids long.

This clone showed up just once. This chain joins TRBV5-1 and TRBJ2-7, with D possibly being TRBD2 (6 bases). The germline V and J ends were trimmed by 4 bases and 7 bases, with 15 bases remaining between them. The CDR3 extends over 13 amino acids. Per germline, CDR1 SGHRS and CDR2 YFSETQ. The CDR3 is CASSNTRRGEQYF. The CDR3 DNA reads as TGCGCCAGCAGCAACACCAGGCGGGGTGAGCAGTACTTC. Based on the CDR3 plus reference TRBV5-1 and TRBJ2-7, the full variable domain is KAGVTQTPRYLIKTRGQQVTLSCSPISGHRSVSWYQQTPGQGLQFLFEYFSETQRNKGNFPGRFSGRQFSNSRSEMNVSTLELGDSALYLCASSNTRRGEQYFGPGTRLTVT.

This clone was seen more than once but under ten times. This rearrangement joins TRBV5-4 to TRBJ2-3, with TRBD2 identical over 11 bases. Germline V lookup: CDR1 SGHNT, CDR2 YYREEE (reference sequence). The ends lost 0 bases at V and 7 bases at J; junction bases unmatched: 4. CDR3 length: 15 amino acids. The CDR3 region has the DNA TGTGCCAGCAGCTTGGGGACTAGCGGGTTATATACGCAGTATTTT. It encodes CASSLGTSGLYTQYF.

The chain has TRBV7-2 and TRBJ1-1; unclear D gene. Germline values: CDR1 SGHTA, CDR2 FQGNSA. The CDR3 runs 12 residues. With 5 bases removed from V and 11 bases from J, the gap between germline ends came to 15 bases. CDR3 nucleotides: TGTGCCAGCAGCCCTCGGCCTAGTCGGGCTTTCTTT. Its translation: CASSPRPSRAFF.

The chain combines TRBV19 with TRBJ1-2, with a tentative D call TRBD1 (6 bases). Germline V gene sequence: CDR1 LNHDA, CDR2 SQIVND (reference sequence). Trimming stripped 6 bases from V and 3 bases from J, with 14 bases between. This CDR3 is built from 14 residues. CDR3 loop: CASSWGGADYGYTF. The CDR3 DNA sequence: TGTGCCAGTAGCTGGGGGGGCGCGGACTATGGCTACACCTTC.

CDR3 DNA sequence: TGTGCCAGTAGTGATGACAGGGAAGCTTTCTTT. This encodes CASSDDREAFF. The genes are TRBV19 and TRBJ1-1; a possible D gene is TRBD1 (6 bases). This CDR3 spans 11 amino acids. Germline CDR1 reads LNHDA; CDR2 reads SQIVND (reference sequence). Trimming removed 5 bases from V and 8 bases from J, with 9 bases in between.

The chain recombines TRBV6-5 with TRBJ1-2, with D tentatively TRBD1 (6 bases). This CDR3 has 13 residues. CDR1 and CDR2 (germline): MNHEY, SVGAGI. V lost 6 bases, J lost 3 bases, and 11 bases lay in between. As DNA, the CDR3 is TGTGCCAGCAGAGACAGGTTATACTATGGCTACACCTTC. Its translation: CASRDRLYYGYTF.

V and J are TRBV18 and TRBJ1-5, with TRBD1 matching over 7 bases. The length of the CDR3 is 15 residues. The germline V gene has CDR1 KGHSH and CDR2 LQKENI. V shed 2 bases, J shed 6 bases, and the junction held 7 bases outside the gene matches. This CDR3 is CASSPKGTAPQPQHF. The CDR3 DNA reads TGTGCCAGCTCACCAAAGGGGACAGCCCCTCAGCCCCAGCATTTT. Filled out from reference TRBV18 and TRBJ1-5, the complete variable domain reads NAGVMQNPRHLVRRRGQEARLRCSPMKGHSHVYWYRQLPEEGLKFMVYLQKENIIDESGMPKERFSAEFPKEGPSILRIQQVVRGDSAAYFCASSPKGTAPQPQHFGDGTRLSIL.

This chain joins TRBV28 and TRBJ2-1; TRBD2 might be the D (7 bases). The germline V and J ends were trimmed by 6 bases and 4 bases, with 19 bases remaining between them. From germline, CDR1 is MDHEN and CDR2 SYDVKM. The CDR3 runs to 16 residues. The CDR3 sequence: CASRGGLAEGYNEQFF. The CDR3 DNA follows: TGTGCCAGCAGAGGGGGGCTAGCGGAGGGATACAATGAGCAGTTCTTC.

This clone came up once. The chain has TRBV5-1 and TRBJ2-3; possibly TRBD1 for D (5 bases). In germline, CDR1 is SGHRS, CDR2 YFSETQ. This CDR3 has 14 residues. The ends were cut back, 0 bases at V and 2 bases at J, with 7 bases in the middle. CDR3 nucleotides: TGCGCCAGCAGCTTGGGACAGTTCACAGATACGCAGTATTTT. This encodes CASSLGQFTDTQYF.

Concerning this clone: At one end, the junction sequence differs from germline, possibly due to a read error. The rearrangement uses TRBV7-7 and TRBJ2-5, with TRBD1 matching 8 bases. The CDR3 loop spans 14 amino acids. The germline gives CDR1 SSHAT, CDR2 FNYEAQ (reference sequence). CDR3 nucleotide sequence: TGTGCTAGCAGCTGGGGGGACAGGCGGGAGACCCAGTACTTC. This gives the protein CASSWGDRRETQYF.

A few counts support this clone. The chain joins TRBV20-1 to TRBJ1-2, with D perhaps matching TRBD1 (6 bases). CDR1 and CDR2 (germline): DFQATT, SNEGSKA (reference sequence). The CDR3 extends over 11 amino acids. V lost 4 bases and J lost 11, with 14 bases in between. The DNA for the CDR3 is TGCAGTGCTATTCACAGGGTTTGGTACACCTTC. Encoded protein: CSAIHRVWYTF.

The chain joins TRBV5-3 to TRBJ2-3; 10 positions agree with TRBD1. TRBV5-3 is identified as an open reading frame with a role that is uncertain. Unmatched junction bases numbered 6, after V lost 0 bases and J lost 2 bases. This CDR3 has 17 residues. The CDR3 here is CARSLEGDRGSTDTQYF. The CDR3 DNA reads as TGTGCCAGAAGCTTGGAGGGGGACAGGGGTTCCACAGATACGCAGTATTTT.

The CDR3 sequence is CASSGPTGYYPYEQYF. DNA of the CDR3: TGTGCCAGCAGCGGACCAACCGGGTACTACCCTTACGAGCAGTACTTC. The chain carries TRBV9 and TRBJ2-7; unclear D gene. Germline assignment: CDR1 SGDLS and CDR2 YYNGEE. Trimming removed 3 bases at V and 4 bases at J, with 20 bases between. The CDR3 loop spans 16 amino acids.

This clone has more than one count but fewer than ten. J is TRBJ1-5 and V is TRBV9; D possibly corresponds to TRBD1 (5 bases). This CDR3 has 14 residues. Germline-derived CDR1 and CDR2 are SGDLS and YYNGEE. Trimming pared 0 bases from V and 3 bases from J, leaving 7 bases between. In DNA, the CDR3 is TGTGCCAGCAGCGTAGAGGGGTACAATCAGCCCCAGCATTTT. Its translation: CASSVEGYNQPQHF.